This section outlines one T cell receptor (beta chain) sequence together with its context. Its antigen is undetermined. These data originate in a study of cytomegalovirus exposure and HLA in healthy donors. Overall study results and limits: It was reported in a later analysis that an Asian-associated ancestry cluster showed fewer N-insertions than the 666-donor mean.

Use of 60 Vbeta and 13 Jbeta primers characterized the PCR. In the original processing: The authors later counted approximately 80 million unique TCR beta chains, approximately 10 million of them shared. Clones were sequenced by immunoSEQ multiplex PCR, and TCRdb holds only the in-frame ones, with some missing. The DNA was the basis for D and trimming; V, J and clone size are from that table. The table lists some 180,000 clones, roughly 79% of them singletons, with just under 3% in the top ten. Germline CDR1 and CDR2: MNHNS and SASEGT. This CDR3 region has 13 residues. Trimming removed 10 bases from V and 0 bases from J, with 10 bases in between.

The TCR comes from a male donor in good health and CMV-seronegative. This chain joins TRBV6-1 and TRBJ1-5; D not certain. The source material was PBMCs. CDR3 sequence: CATRFDSNQPQHF. Here the CDR3 DNA reads TGTGCCACGCGGTTCGATAGCAATCAGCCCCAGCATTTT.